Presented here are 8 T cell receptor beta chains from one specimen sequenced in a study of blood T cell repertoires in COVID-19 (dated by TCRdb to 2018 to 2020). The protocol used for the library was the immunoSEQ multiplex PCR assay. TCRdb limited this immuneACCESS table to in-frame rearrangements with V and J called. A share of clones is missing; checked studies link under half to unresolved V genes, and the rest is unexplained. This sample is represented by some 150,000 clones; roughly 81% of them were singletons. The leading ten clones occupy roughly 8% of the sample. Sample: peripheral blood. The receptors originated from a human donor with acute or convalescent COVID-19. The donor label of this sample is uncertain.

CDR3 coding DNA: TGTGCCACCAGTGATTCTGACAGGGGAGTCACTGAAGCTTTCTTT. Translating it yields CATSDSDRGVTEAFF. This rearrangement joins TRBV24-1 to TRBJ1-1; 8 nucleotides agree with TRBD1. Germline-derived CDR1 and CDR2 are KGHDR and SFDVKD. V was pared by 2 bases and J by 4 bases, with 5 bases of the junction left unmatched. This CDR3 comprises 15 residues.

V is TRBV27 and J is TRBJ2-7; 7 positions agree with TRBD1. This CDR3 has 16 amino acids. Trimming at V came to 0 bases and at J to 3 bases, leaving 8 bases not matched to a gene. Looked up from germline, CDR1 is MNHEY and CDR2 is SMNVEV (reference sequence). The CDR3 is CASSLSGPGQIYEQYF. The DNA of the CDR3 is TGTGCCAGCAGTTTATCGGGCCCGGGACAGATCTACGAGCAGTACTTC.

V gene TRBV5-1 combines with J gene TRBJ1-1; the match to TRBD1 covers 7 bases. With V trimmed by 4 bases and J by 0 bases, 6 bases remained unmatched. This CDR3 spans 15 amino acids. CDR1 is SGHRS, CDR2 YFSETQ, per germline. The CDR3 region has the DNA TGCGCCAGCAGCACTGGGACAGCCTTGAACACTGAAGCTTTCTTT. It translates to CASSTGTALNTEAFF. The full variable domain, its missing parts supplied by reference TRBV5-1 and TRBJ1-1, is KAGVTQTPRYLIKTRGQQVTLSCSPISGHRSVSWYQQTPGQGLQFLFEYFSETQRNKGNFPGRFSGRQFSNSRSEMNVSTLELGDSALYLCASSTGTALNTEAFFGQGTRLTVV.

J is TRBJ2-1 and V is TRBV3-1 (or the pseudogene TRBV3-2); a weak D match, TRBD1 (5 bases). The CDR3 spans 13 residues. Trimming took off 1 base at V and 4 bases at J, with 5 bases between the two ends. CDR1 and CDR2 (germline): LGHDT, YNNKEL (reference sequence). CDR3 residues: CASSQAGYNEQFF. The CDR3 nucleotides read TGTGCCAGCAGCCAAGCAGGGTACAATGAGCAGTTCTTC.

V and J are TRBV18 and TRBJ1-2; D gene unclear. CDR1 is KGHSH and CDR2 is LQKENI in the germline V gene. V was clipped by 2 bases and J by 4 bases, with 8 bases between them. CDR3 size: 13 residues. The CDR3 protein is CASSPSDGYGYTF. CDR3 nucleotides: TGTGCCAGCTCACCAAGCGACGGCTATGGCTACACCTTC.

The V gene is TRBV7-2, the J gene TRBJ2-3, with 7 bases that match TRBD2. The length of the CDR3 is 14 residues. The V segment lost 5 bases and the J segment 2 bases; nucleotides outside the gene matches: 4. The germline CDR1 and CDR2 sequences are SGHTA and FQGNSA. CDR3 region: CASSQAGFTDTQYF. The CDR3 DNA reads TGTGCCAGCAGCCAAGCGGGGTTCACAGATACGCAGTATTTT.

The chain has TRBV25-1 and TRBJ1-1; 7 bases align to TRBD1. Germline CDR1 is MGHDK and CDR2 is SYGVNS. The CDR3 is made up of 15 amino acids. The V segment lost 7 bases and the J segment 5 bases; nucleotides outside the gene matches: 13. This CDR3 reads CASTRQGRSGTEAFF. DNA for the CDR3: TGTGCCAGCACCCGACAGGGAAGGAGTGGGACTGAAGCTTTCTTT.

This clone was recorded only once. The chain has TRBV18 and TRBJ2-5; D is possibly TRBD2 (5 bases). With 3 bases removed from V and 5 bases from J, the gap between germline ends came to 10 bases. The germline gives CDR1 KGHSH, CDR2 LQKENI. The CDR3 is made up of 13 amino acids. Here the CDR3 reads CASSPGGQETQYF. In DNA, the CDR3 is TGTGCCAGCTCACCTGGAGGTCAGGAGACCCAGTACTTC.